Listed below are T cell receptor beta chains from one sample, sequenced in a study of T-cell reconstitution after alpha-beta-depleted transplantation in children. TCRdb re-derived calls from the PCR reads in MiXCR, one entry per CDR3 protein. Among some 500,000 distinct CDR3 sequences listed, approximately 20% were seen once. Sequences were derived from PBMCs from the stem cell graft donor, sampled from the stem cell graft. Receptors originate from a human donor who donated a stem cell graft to a child with acute lymphoblastic leukemia. CDR3s include the opening cysteine and the closing phenylalanine or tryptophan. The D gene is left open where the match is weak. Not every row has a clone size; where given, it reads once, few, many or a size class.

v_call: TRBV11-2; d_call: .; clone_size: once; j_call: TRBJ2-5; cdr3_aa: CANSPRGVDSQTQYF; cdr3_nt: TGTGCCAACAGCCCTAGGGGAGTCGACAGCCAGACCCAGTACTTC
v_call: TRBV3-1; d_call: .; clone_size: .; j_call: TRBJ2-3; cdr3_aa: CASSQMVGDTQYF; cdr3_nt: TGTGCCAGCAGCCAAATGGTAGGAGATACGCAGTATTTT
v_call: TRBV6-1; d_call: TRBD2; clone_size: .; j_call: TRBJ2-5; cdr3_aa: CASSGRTSGRSETQYF; cdr3_nt: TGTGCCAGCAGTGGACGGACTAGCGGGAGATCAGAGACCCAGTACTTC
v_call: TRBV20-1; d_call: TRBD2; clone_size: few; j_call: TRBJ2-3; cdr3_aa: CSAKGLAGGDADTQYF; cdr3_nt: TGCAGTGCCAAGGGACTAGCGGGAGGGGATGCAGATACGCAGTATTTT
v_call: TRBV7-2; d_call: TRBD1; clone_size: .; j_call: TRBJ2-5; cdr3_aa: CASRENRGQETQYF; cdr3_nt: TGTGCCAGCAGGGAGAACAGGGGCCAAGAGACCCAGTACTTC
v_call: TRBV5-1; d_call: .; clone_size: few; j_call: TRBJ2-1; cdr3_aa: CASSMTATSYNEQFF; cdr3_nt: TGCGCCAGCAGCATGACAGCTACCTCCTACAATGAGCAGTTCTTC
v_call: TRBV10-1; d_call: TRBD1; clone_size: many; j_call: TRBJ2-1; cdr3_aa: CASSPGQGAGNEQFF; cdr3_nt: TGCGCCAGCAGCCCCGGACAGGGGGCGGGCAATGAGCAGTTCTTC
v_call: TRBV28; d_call: .; clone_size: many; j_call: TRBJ2-7; cdr3_aa: CASSSGPSYEQYF; cdr3_nt: TGTGCCAGCAGCTCAGGGCCGTCCTACGAGCAGTACTTC
v_call: TRBV7-9; d_call: .; clone_size: .; j_call: TRBJ1-1; cdr3_aa: CASSLIMYGNTEAFF; cdr3_nt: TGTGCCAGCAGCTTAATTATGTACGGGAACACTGAAGCTTTCTTT
v_call: TRBV6-5; d_call: TRBD1; clone_size: .; j_call: TRBJ1-2; cdr3_aa: CASSYDRGPNYGYTF; cdr3_nt: TGTGCCAGCAGTTACGACAGGGGGCCTAACTATGGCTACACCTTC
v_call: TRBV5-1; d_call: TRBD2; clone_size: few; j_call: TRBJ2-2; cdr3_aa: CASSSTSGRSTTGELFF; cdr3_nt: TGCGCCAGCAGCTCGACTAGCGGGAGGTCGACCACCGGGGAGCTGTTTTTT
v_call: TRBV9; d_call: .; clone_size: few; j_call: TRBJ1-2; cdr3_aa: CASSVPGLGGYTF; cdr3_nt: TGTGCCAGCAGCGTCCCCGGGTTGGGTGGCTACACCTTC
v_call: TRBV5-1; d_call: .; clone_size: few; j_call: TRBJ1-2; cdr3_aa: CASSLLVGSSDGYTF; cdr3_nt: TGCGCCAGCAGCTTGTTGGTGGGGTCGTCGGATGGCTACACCTTC
v_call: TRBV10-3; d_call: .; clone_size: .; j_call: TRBJ2-1; cdr3_aa: CATLGDYNEQFF; cdr3_nt: TGTGCCACTCTGGGGGATTACAATGAGCAGTTCTTC
v_call: TRBV7-2; d_call: .; clone_size: .; j_call: TRBJ1-5; cdr3_aa: CASSLGFLSNQPQHF; cdr3_nt: TGTGCCAGCAGCCTAGGGTTTTTGAGCAATCAGCCCCAGCATTTT
v_call: TRBV12-3/TRBV12-4; d_call: .; clone_size: few; j_call: TRBJ1-5; cdr3_aa: CASSLFGNQPQHF; cdr3_nt: TGTGCCAGCAGTTTGTTCGGCAATCAGCCCCAGCATTTT
v_call: TRBV9; d_call: TRBD1; clone_size: few; j_call: TRBJ2-7; cdr3_aa: CASGDSYEQYF; cdr3_nt: TGTGCCAGCGGGGACAGCTACGAGCAGTACTTC
v_call: TRBV2; d_call: .; clone_size: few; j_call: TRBJ1-6; cdr3_aa: CASTWRETDLNSPLHF; cdr3_nt: TGTGCCAGCACCTGGCGGGAGACAGACCTAAATTCACCCCTCCACTTT
v_call: TRBV19; d_call: TRBD2; clone_size: .; j_call: TRBJ2-1; cdr3_aa: CASSRSGSPYNEQFF; cdr3_nt: TGTGCCAGTAGTAGAAGCGGGAGTCCCTACAATGAGCAGTTCTTC
v_call: TRBV27; d_call: .; clone_size: .; j_call: TRBJ1-1; cdr3_aa: CASTRGAGAFF; cdr3_nt: TGTGCCAGCACGCGGGGGGCTGGGGCTTTCTTT
v_call: TRBV6-6; d_call: .; clone_size: .; j_call: TRBJ1-1; cdr3_aa: CASDYGAEAFF; cdr3_nt: TGTGCCAGCGATTACGGGGCGGAAGCTTTCTTT
v_call: TRBV11-2; d_call: TRBD2; clone_size: .; j_call: TRBJ2-7; cdr3_aa: CASSWDRGRFHEQYF; cdr3_nt: TGTGCCAGCAGCTGGGACCGCGGGAGGTTCCACGAGCAGTACTTC
v_call: TRBV5-1; d_call: TRBD1; clone_size: few; j_call: TRBJ2-5; cdr3_aa: CASSPSGQDGETQYF; cdr3_nt: TGCGCCAGCAGCCCGAGTGGACAGGACGGAGAGACCCAGTACTTC
v_call: TRBV3-1; d_call: .; clone_size: few; j_call: TRBJ1-1; cdr3_aa: CASSQAVDSLNTEAFF; cdr3_nt: TGTGCCAGCAGCCAAGCAGTTGACAGTCTGAACACTGAAGCTTTCTTT